The 12 T cell receptor beta chains presented below share a single source sample, sequenced in a study of regulatory T cells in long-lasting Graves disease. Stated time point: newly diagnosed GD, antithyroid drugs for less than 3 months. From RNA extracted from PBMCs, the TCR library was made. Arm-PCR of CDR3 regions with iRepertoire HTBI primers generated TCR beta libraries. TCRdb reanalysed the multiplex PCR reads using MiXCR and keeps one entry per CDR3 protein. The sample carries about 470,000 distinct CDR3 sequences, 15% to 20% recorded once. The same data also contributed to another study, on T cells in Graves' hyperthyroidism and ophthalmopathy.

This material consisted of peripheral blood mononuclear cells (PBMCs), taken at new diagnosis, from a patient treated with antithyroid drugs. The source of these receptors is a man aged 40-50 years with Graves disease.

The V and J genes are TRBV18 and TRBJ2-6; D unresolved. The CDR3 runs to 17 residues. V was trimmed by 2 bases and J by 0 bases, leaving 11 bases between them. Germline-derived CDR1 and CDR2 are KGHSH and LQKENI. The CDR3 loop reads CASSPGDPGSGANVLTF. The CDR3 DNA reads as TGTGCCAGCTCACCAGGAGACCCCGGCTCTGGGGCCAACGTCCTGACTTTC.

This chain uses TRBV28 with TRBJ1-2; the D gene is possibly TRBD1 (6 bases). This CDR3 spans 14 amino acids. V was shortened by 4 bases and J by 8 bases, with 17 bases between the two germline ends. The germline gives CDR1 MDHEN, CDR2 SYDVKM. For the CDR3, the DNA is TGTGCCAGCAGTTCCCTTACCGGGGGCAGGGGCTACACCTTC. It specifies CASSSLTGGRGYTF.

This clonotype occurred many times. The chain is built from TRBV20-1 and TRBJ2-7, with unresolved D. The CDR3 loop spans 14 amino acids. Germline CDR1 and CDR2: DFQATT and SNEGSKA (reference sequence). The V end lost 1 base, the J end lost 2 bases, and 12 bases lay between the germline ends. In DNA, the CDR3 is TGCAGTGCTAGAGTTAGTAGAAGAACCTACGAGCAGTACTTC. Protein: CSARVSRRTYEQYF.

This clonotype was recorded many times. V is TRBV24-1 and J is TRBJ2-2, with 8 bases aligning to TRBD1. In germline, CDR1 is KGHDR, CDR2 SFDVKD. This CDR3 spans 16 amino acids. V shed 0 bases, J shed 3 bases, and the junction held 2 bases outside the gene matches. The CDR3 protein is CATSDLGTGDTGELFF. The CDR3 DNA follows: TGTGCCACCAGTGATTTGGGGACAGGAGACACCGGGGAGCTGTTTTTT.

This clonotype is a singleton in its sample. The chain recombines TRBV12-3 or TRBV12-4 with TRBJ2-7, with D perhaps assigned TRBD1 or TRBD2 (6 bases each). The CDR3 loop spans 13 amino acids. V lost 7 bases and J lost 6, with 16 bases in between. The CDR3 DNA sequence: TGTGCCAGCACCTCCTACGGGGGCGCCGAGCAGTACTTC. Translated: CASTSYGGAEQYF.

This clonotype was seen only a few times. The V gene is TRBV4-1, the J gene TRBJ2-1; tentative D call: TRBD2 (6 bases). V shed 4 bases and J shed 2 bases, with 12 bases lying between them. The CDR3 has 15 residues. In germline, CDR1 is MGHRA, CDR2 YSYEKL. The CDR3 is CASSPRDMTYNEQFF. In DNA form, the CDR3 reads TGCGCCAGCAGCCCGCGGGATATGACCTACAATGAGCAGTTCTTC.

The chain has TRBV24-1 and TRBJ2-7; 7 nucleotides match TRBD1. This CDR3 comprises 15 residues. Germline CDR1 and CDR2: KGHDR and SFDVKD. Trimming cost V 0 bases and J 6 bases; bases outside gene matches: 7. The chain's CDR3 is CATSDLPTGDPEQYF. As DNA, the CDR3 is TGTGCCACCAGTGATTTGCCTACAGGGGATCCCGAGCAGTACTTC.

This clonotype was observed many times. The rearrangement links TRBV20-1 to TRBJ2-5, with TRBD2 matching over 7 bases. Per the germline V gene, CDR1 is DFQATT and CDR2 is SNEGSKA (reference sequence). The CDR3 has 15 residues. J gave up 9 bases and V 0 bases, and 13 bases lay outside the gene matches. The chain's CDR3 is CSARDNRASGGAQYF. DNA for the CDR3: TGCAGTGCTAGAGATAACCGGGCTAGCGGTGGGGCCCAGTACTTC.

V and J are TRBV4-1 and TRBJ2-3, with D unclear. The V end lost 0 bases, the J end lost 2 bases, and 9 bases lay between the germline ends. CDR1 MGHRA and CDR2 YSYEKL come from the germline V gene. The CDR3 has 15 residues. CDR3 bases: TGCGCCAGCAGCCAAGATTGGCAGACCACAGATACGCAGTATTTT. Translating it yields CASSQDWQTTDTQYF.

This clonotype was picked up a small number of times. V is TRBV19 and J is TRBJ1-2; 7 bases fit TRBD1. With 5 bases clipped from V and 0 bases from J, the junction kept 6 bases outside the gene matches. Germline assignment: CDR1 LNHDA and CDR2 SQIVND (reference sequence). The CDR3 is 15 residues long. DNA of the CDR3: TGTGCCAGTAGTGGGGACAGTGGATCTAACTATGGCTACACCTTC. Its protein is CASSGDSGSNYGYTF.

This clonotype was seen more than once but under ten times. V and J are TRBV20-1 and TRBJ2-1, with TRBD2 identical over 8 bases. The CDR3 consists of 14 residues. CDR1 is DFQATT, CDR2 SNEGSKA, per germline (reference sequence). The J segment lost 4 bases and the V segment lost 0 bases, leaving 2 bases of the junction unmatched. The CDR3 sequence: CSARDSGIYNEQFF. CDR3 bases: TGCAGTGCTAGAGATAGCGGGATTTACAATGAGCAGTTCTTC.

This clonotype was counted at least ten times. The V and J genes are TRBV10-3 and TRBJ2-1; 11 nucleotides match TRBD2. Germline lookup yields CDR1 ENHRY and CDR2 SYGVKD. V dropped 0 bases and J dropped 5; count of bases not matched to a gene: 6. This CDR3 has 17 amino acids. CDR3 in DNA: TGTGCCATCAGTGAGTCCCGTGGTAGCGGGAGGGACAATGAGCAGTTCTTC. Amino acid sequence: CAISESRGSGRDNEQFF.